These 23 T cell receptor beta chains were all obtained from the same sample, sequenced in a study of OX40 agonist ivuxolimab in advanced cancers. TCRdb's table, derived via immunoSEQ multiplex PCR, lists solely in-frame clones and lacks some. The sample comprises fewer than 95,000 clones, approximately 89% of which are singletons, and about 0.81% rests with the top ten. The sample consisted of CD4+ or CD8+ T cells sorted from blood, taken in a trial of the OX40 agonist ivuxolimab. These receptors were taken from an adult with an advanced solid tumor such as melanoma, head and neck, liver or kidney cancer.

The chain is built from TRBV30 and TRBJ2-2; D not certain. Germline V gene sequence: CDR1 GTSNPN, CDR2 SVGIG (reference sequence). Trimming took 0 bases from V and 5 from J, leaving 13 bases between them. The CDR3 is made up of 15 amino acids. The CDR3, as DNA: TGTGCCTGGAGTGTTAGGCTCCTGGGGACCGGGGAGCTGTTTTTT. Translating it yields CAWSVRLLGTGELFF.

The gene calls are TRBV4-3 and TRBJ1-3; D uncertain. This CDR3 spans 18 amino acids. Germline values: CDR1 LGHNA, CDR2 YSLEER. V dropped 1 base and J dropped 4 bases, with 20 bases sitting between them. The DNA of the CDR3 is TGCGCCAGCAGCCAAGTATCAAGACCAGCATCTTCGGGAAACACCATATATTTT. As protein: CASSQVSRPASSGNTIYF.

The chain has TRBV6-6 and TRBJ1-5; D might be TRBD1 (6 bases). V lost 6 bases, J lost 6 bases, and 18 bases lay in between. CDR1 is MNHNY, CDR2 SVGAGI, per germline (reference sequence). The length of the CDR3 is 15 residues. CDR3 nucleotides: TGTGCCAGCAGGCCCAAACAGGGATCGAGTCAGCCCCAGCATTTT. Translating it yields CASRPKQGSSQPQHF.

V is TRBV18 and J is TRBJ2-7; 7 bases fit TRBD1. The CDR3 is 16 residues long. Per germline, CDR1 KGHSH and CDR2 LQKENI. Germline trimming cut 3 bases from V and 3 bases from J; bases unmatched to any gene: 11. CDR3 coding DNA: TGTGCCAGCTCACCTTTGGACAGGACCGGAATCTACGAGCAGTACTTC. It translates to CASSPLDRTGIYEQYF.

The V call is TRBV5-3, the J call TRBJ2-7, with 9 bases identical to TRBD2. TRBV5-3 is recorded as an ORF, its role being uncertain. The CDR3 totals 16 residues. V lost 0 bases to trimming and J lost 3 bases; unmatched junction nucleotides: 7. The DNA of the CDR3 is TGTGCCAGAAGCTTGGAACTGGAGCGGGGGGTCTACGAGCAGTACTTC. Amino acid sequence: CARSLELERGVYEQYF.

This chain links TRBV6-6 with TRBJ1-1, with TRBD1 as a possible D gene (6 bases). Looked up from germline, CDR1 is MNHNY and CDR2 is SVGAGI (reference sequence). V was pared by 4 bases and J by 5 bases, with 20 bases between. This CDR3 comprises 16 residues. The DNA of the CDR3 is TGTGCCAGCAGTTCCCCCAATACAGGGATGTCAACTGAAGCTTTCTTT. This sequence encodes CASSSPNTGMSTEAFF.

In DNA, the CDR3 is TGTGCCAGCAGTTATAAGCGGGATTTGGAGACCCAGTACTTC. Protein: CASSYKRDLETQYF. The chain has TRBV7-2 and TRBJ2-5, with TRBD2 matching over 7 bases. V lost 6 bases and J lost 5; bases outside the gene matches: 9. The CDR3 totals 14 residues. Germline assignment: CDR1 SGHTA and CDR2 FQGNSA.

The sample holds one count of this clone. CDR3 loop: CASSSSWNANEAFF. The CDR3 DNA is TGTGCCAGCAGTTCCTCGTGGAACGCCAATGAAGCTTTCTTT. V and J are TRBV7-2 and TRBJ1-1; D gene unclear. Trimming stripped 6 bases from V and 7 bases from J, with 18 bases between. This CDR3 comprises 14 residues. Germline values: CDR1 SGHTA, CDR2 FQGNSA.

The rearrangement joins TRBV2 to TRBJ2-1; 7 bases line up with TRBD2. Germline-derived CDR1 and CDR2 are SNHLY and FYNNEI. The CDR3 contains 14 residues. Trimming cost V 7 bases and J 8 bases; bases outside gene matches: 11. This CDR3 reads CASMGRESLDEQFF. Here the CDR3 DNA reads TGTGCCAGCATGGGGCGGGAGAGCCTCGATGAGCAGTTCTTC.

This chain joins TRBV28 and TRBJ2-7, with 9 bases fitting TRBD2. Germline CDR1 reads MDHEN; CDR2 reads SYDVKM. V was pared by 6 bases and J by 5 bases, with 5 bases of the junction left unmatched. The length of the CDR3 is 13 residues. The CDR3 spells CASRTSGINEQYF. DNA for the CDR3: TGTGCCAGCAGGACTAGCGGTATCAACGAGCAGTACTTC.

The rearrangement links TRBV30 to TRBJ2-1, with 7 nucleotides matching TRBD2. CDR1 is GTSNPN and CDR2 is SVGIG in the germline V gene (reference sequence). This CDR3 is built from 15 residues. V shed 0 bases and J 5 bases; nucleotides not matched to a gene: 7. This CDR3 is CAWSVGLAVDNEQFF. The CDR3 DNA follows: TGTGCCTGGAGTGTAGGTCTAGCGGTAGACAATGAGCAGTTCTTC.

The chain is built from TRBV18 and TRBJ2-7; D remains unclear. This CDR3 has 11 residues. Germline-derived CDR1 and CDR2 are KGHSH and LQKENI. Trimming took off 3 bases at V and 6 bases at J, with 6 bases between the two ends. CDR3 DNA sequence: TGTGCCAGCTCACCCTCGGGCGAGCAGTACTTC. It yields the protein CASSPSGEQYF.

This chain links TRBV11-3 with TRBJ1-1; D might be TRBD1 (6 bases). Germline CDR1 SGHNT, CDR2 YENEEA. CDR3 length: 14 amino acids. The germline V and J ends were trimmed by 5 bases and 7 bases, with 17 bases remaining between them. Here the CDR3 reads CASSVRTGRDEAFF. CDR3 nucleotide sequence: TGTGCCAGCAGCGTACGCACAGGGAGGGATGAAGCTTTCTTT.

The chain carries TRBV2 and TRBJ2-5; 11 nucleotides agree with TRBD2. Looked up from germline, CDR1 is SNHLY and CDR2 is FYNNEI. This CDR3 spans 15 amino acids. J was trimmed by 1 base and V by 4 bases; bases with no gene match: 2. The CDR3 coding sequence is TGTGCCAGCAGTGGGACTAGCGGGTCCCAAGAGACCCAGTACTTC. Translated, it gives CASSGTSGSQETQYF.

The rearrangement joins TRBV28 to TRBJ1-3; D call uncertain. The V and J ends lost 5 bases and 0 bases respectively, with 5 bases between them. Germline lookup yields CDR1 MDHEN and CDR2 SYDVKM. The CDR3 consists of 13 residues. The CDR3 nucleotides read TGTGCCAGCAGTCTGGACTCTGGAAACACCATATATTTT. It codes for CASSLDSGNTIYF.

J is TRBJ2-3 and V is TRBV9, with D possibly being TRBD2 (6 bases). Germline assignment: CDR1 SGDLS and CDR2 YYNGEE. V lost 0 bases and J 2 bases, leaving 16 bases between the germline ends. The CDR3 totals 17 residues. CDR3 bases: TGTGCCAGCAGCGTAGGAACCTCAGGACTATACACAGATACGCAGTATTTT. This gives the protein CASSVGTSGLYTDTQYF.

The chain links TRBV19 to TRBJ2-4; 9 bases are a match to TRBD2. This CDR3 is built from 16 residues. Looked up from germline, CDR1 is LNHDA and CDR2 is SQIVND (reference sequence). J gave up 1 base and V 3 bases, and 4 bases lay outside the gene matches. The CDR3, as DNA: TGTGCCAGTAGTATTAGCGGGAGTGGGGCCAAAAACATTCAGTACTTC. Its translation is CASSISGSGAKNIQYF.

V usage is TRBV19 and J usage is TRBJ1-4, with 12 bases matching TRBD1. Germline trimming cut 7 bases from V and 14 bases from J; bases unmatched to any gene: 5. The CDR3 runs 12 residues. CDR1 LNHDA and CDR2 SQIVND come from the germline V gene (reference sequence). In DNA form, the CDR3 reads TGTGCCAGTAAGGGGACAGGGGGCGTTCTGTTTTTT. Protein sequence: CASKGTGGVLFF. The whole variable domain, filled in from reference TRBV19 and TRBJ1-4, reads DGGITQSPKYLFRKEGQNVTLSCEQNLNHDAMYWYRQDPGQGLRLIYYSQIVNDFQKGDIAEGYSVSREKKESFPLTVTSAQKNPTAFYLCASKGTGGVLFFGSGTQLSVL.

This clone was observed a single time. The chain carries TRBV19 and TRBJ2-2, with D tentatively TRBD1 (7 bases). V lost 3 bases to trimming and J lost 2 bases, with 10 bases between them. The CDR3 has 15 residues. The germline V gene has CDR1 LNHDA and CDR2 SQIVND (reference sequence). The chain's CDR3 is CASSMRDRNTGELFF. The CDR3 coding sequence is TGTGCCAGTAGTATGCGGGACAGAAACACCGGGGAGCTGTTTTTT.

J is TRBJ1-1 and V is TRBV7-9; D is undetermined. The CDR3 loop spans 15 amino acids. Trimming shortened V by 1 base and J by 1 base, and 10 bases separated the two germline ends. Germline assignment: CDR1 SEHNR and CDR2 FQNEAQ (reference sequence). The CDR3 nucleotides are TGTGCCAGCAGCTTAGATCTCCCAGGGAACACTGAAGCTTTCTTT. Its translation: CASSLDLPGNTEAFF.

The V and J genes are TRBV28 and TRBJ1-1, with TRBD1 matching 7 bases. There are 15 residues in the CDR3. The germline V gene encodes CDR1 MDHEN and CDR2 SYDVKM. V gave up 2 bases and J gave up 1 base; unmatched junction bases: 4. CDR3 sequence (DNA): TGTGCCAGCAGTTTAAGGACAGGAGGGAACACTGAAGCTTTCTTT. Its translation: CASSLRTGGNTEAFF.

V usage is TRBV11-3 and J usage is TRBJ2-3; perhaps TRBD1 as D (5 bases). CDR1 is SGHNT, CDR2 YENEEA, per germline. The CDR3 covers 15 residues. Trimming left V 2 bases short and J 3 bases short, with 12 bases between. As DNA, the CDR3 is TGTGCCAGCAGCTTACAGGGAATAAGTACAGATACGCAGTATTTT. Residues: CASSLQGISTDTQYF.

The V gene is TRBV30, the J gene TRBJ2-3; D is undetermined. V lost 2 bases to trimming and J lost 3 bases, with 9 bases between them. The CDR3 runs to 13 residues. Germline V gene data show CDR1 as GTSNPN and CDR2 as SVGIG (reference sequence). This chain's CDR3 is CAWSRAETDTQYF. DNA of the CDR3: TGTGCCTGGAGTAGGGCGGAGACAGATACGCAGTATTTT. The variable domain in full, with the rest retrieved from reference TRBV30 and TRBJ2-3, is SQTIHQWPATLVQPVGSPLSLECTVEGTSNPNLYWYRQAAGRGLQLLFYSVGIGQISSEVPQNLSASRPQDRQFILSSKKLLLSDSGFYLCAWSRAETDTQYFGPGTRLTVL.